This T cell receptor beta chain came from a study of identical twins. In this sample, this clonotype turned up a few times. cDNA molecules carried unique molecular identifiers, and template switching added a universal primer site. TCRdb reprocessed the 5' RACE reads via MiXCR and lists one record per CDR3 protein. Of about 690,000 distinct CDR3 sequences listed, about 20% were seen once; the top ten hold roughly 4.3%. CDR3 length: 15 residues. Trimming left V 0 bases short and J 0 bases short, with 6 bases between. From germline, CDR1 is SGDLS and CDR2 YYNGEE. In addition, the sample was reused for a study of T cells expressing NK-cell markers. Turning to that study: The authors restricted sorting to alpha-beta TCR T cells with an anti-gamma-delta TCR antibody in several experiments.

This TCR came from a woman younger than 30 in good health. The gene calls are TRBV9 and TRBJ1-4; no definite D call. Sequencing was carried out using PBMCs. This CDR3 is CASSVGPATNEKLFF. For the CDR3, the DNA is TGTGCCAGCAGCGTAGGGCCAGCAACTAATGAAAAACTGTTTTTT.